This T cell receptor beta chain emerged from a study of blood T cells in healthy people across ages. The study's findings and limits: Per million T cells, the diversity of TCR beta decreased roughly linearly as age advanced. The percentage of naive T cells correlated strongly with TCR beta diversity. Naive and antigen-experienced cells could not be conclusively compared, given unsorted PBMCs.

With V trimmed by 4 bases and J by 5 bases, 12 bases remained unmatched. The CDR3 contains 15 residues. Germline CDR1 is SGHRS and CDR2 is YFSETQ. The donors, aged 6 to 90, were healthy Caucasians from Russia. This clonotype showed up just a few times. What it binds is not known. The authors ran a second PCR of about 6 to 11 cycles using a sample-barcoded 5' primer and a J-beta primer mix. MiXCR, run by TCRdb on the 5' RACE reads, gives a single entry per CDR3 protein. The sample lists around 1,800,000 distinct CDR3 sequences, about two fifths occurring once. The chain combines TRBV5-1 with TRBJ2-7; 7 nucleotides match TRBD1. The sequencing sample was made of blood. This receptor was taken from a human donor in good health. CDR3 region: CASSGFPRQGHEQYF. As DNA, the CDR3 is TGCGCCAGCAGCGGATTCCCGAGACAGGGTCACGAGCAGTACTTC.